The rows below give T cell receptor beta chains drawn from one sample of a study of neurological immune-mediated disorders. MiXCR, applied by TCRdb to the 5' RACE reads, yields one record per CDR3 protein. The repertoire includes some 49,000 distinct CDR3 sequences, less than 15% of them detected once, and less than 5.5% sits in the top ten. The sequencing sample was made of PBMCs. These receptors were obtained from a male donor with HTLV-1-associated myelopathy (HAM/TSP). The CDR3 runs from the conserved cysteine through the conserved F or W. Each record gives: D gene, V gene, clone size, J gene, CDR3 DNA, CDR3 protein. The D gene is left open where the match is weak. Expanded clones are given a class, and other clones once, few, many or no size at all.

.	TRBV28	medium-sized	TRBJ1-1	TGTGCCAGCAGTTTTCTTTGGAAGAACACTGAAGCTTTCTTT	CASSFLWKNTEAFF
TRBD2	TRBV6-5	.	TRBJ2-7	TGTGCCATTAGCCGACCAAGACTAGCGGGGACCGCCGTTGAGCAGTACTTC	CAISRPRLAGTAVEQYF
TRBD1	TRBV7-2	many	TRBJ1-1	TGTGCCAGCAGCACACAGGGGCAAACTGAAGCTTTCTTT	CASSTQGQTEAFF
.	TRBV28	many	TRBJ2-7	TGTGCCAGCAGTTCCTTAGAGGCCTACGAGCAGTACTTC	CASSSLEAYEQYF
TRBD1	TRBV10-3	many	TRBJ1-5	TGTGCCATCAGTGAGACAGGGGGTAATCAGCCCCAGCATTTT	CAISETGGNQPQHF
.	TRBV12-5	.	TRBJ1-5	TGTGCTAGTGCCCTGGAGGTGGACCAGCCCCAGCATTTT	CASALEVDQPQHF
.	TRBV18	many	TRBJ2-7	TGTGCCAGCTCGCGGGTGTCCAGGGGCTACGAGCAGTACTTC	CASSRVSRGYEQYF
.	TRBV7-9	many	TRBJ2-6	TGTGCCAGCAGCTTAGGGTTGCGGGGCGCTGGGGCCAACGTCCTGACTTTC	CASSLGLRGAGANVLTF
.	TRBV27	many	TRBJ2-7	TGTGCCAGCAGTTTGGGCGAGCAGTACTTC	CASSLGEQYF
.	TRBV7-2	many	TRBJ1-3	TGTGCCAGCAGCTTAGACAGACACACCATATATTTT	CASSLDRHTIYF
TRBD1	TRBV7-9	many	TRBJ2-5	TGTGCCAGCAGCTACGGACAGGGATGGGAAGAGACCCAGTACTTC	CASSYGQGWEETQYF
TRBD1	TRBV5-1	many	TRBJ1-1	TGCGCCAGCAGCAAGGGACAGGCGAACACTGAAGCTTTCTTT	CASSKGQANTEAFF
.	TRBV20-1	many	TRBJ2-2	TGCAGTGCTAGAGATATCGCCGGGACGGCGACCGGGGAGCTGTTTTTT	CSARDIAGTATGELFF
.	TRBV20-1	many	TRBJ2-3	TGCAGTGCTAGTTCCTGGACAGAATTTAGCACAGATACGCAGTATTTT	CSASSWTEFSTDTQYF
TRBD1	TRBV7-2	medium-sized	TRBJ1-2	TGTGCCAGCAGCGCCTCCGGGACAGGGAGTTATGGCTACACCTTC	CASSASGTGSYGYTF
.	TRBV20-1	many	TRBJ2-1	TGCAGTGCTAGACCCTCCTACAATGAGCAGTTCTTC	CSARPSYNEQFF
.	TRBV25-1	many	TRBJ2-1	TGTGCCAGCACCCCTCCGGATACCTACAATGAGCAGTTCTTC	CASTPPDTYNEQFF
.	TRBV27	many	TRBJ1-5	TGTGCCAGCAGTCACCGGGACACCATCAATCAGCCCCAGCATTTT	CASSHRDTINQPQHF
TRBD2	TRBV20-1	.	TRBJ2-1	TGCAGTGCTAGACCTTCCGGGGGGGCCAGCAATGAGCAGTTCTTC	CSARPSGGASNEQFF
.	TRBV20-1	many	TRBJ1-5	TGCAGTGCTAGAGGCCGGGACAAATGGCAGCCCCAGCATTTT	CSARGRDKWQPQHF
.	TRBV25-1	many	TRBJ1-6	TGTGCCAGCTCCAGGATGAGCTCCTATAATTCACCCCTCCACTTT	CASSRMSSYNSPLHF
.	TRBV20-1	many	TRBJ2-7	TGCAGTGCTAGAGAGGGTCTTCAGCAGTACTTC	CSAREGLQQYF
TRBD2	TRBV7-9	.	TRBJ2-1	TGTGCCAGCAGCTTGGGGGACTACAATGATAAGTTCTTC	CASSLGDYNDKFF
.	TRBV5-5	many	TRBJ1-5	TGTGCCAGCAGCTTGGGGGGGCCTCAGCCCCAGCATTTT	CASSLGGPQPQHF
.	TRBV5-1	many	TRBJ1-3	TGCGCCAGCAGCGCGGAATGGCACCCTGGAAACACCATATATTTT	CASSAEWHPGNTIYF
TRBD1	TRBV5-1	many	TRBJ2-5	TGCGCCAGCAGCTTAAATACAGGGGGCCAAGAGACCCAGTACTTC	CASSLNTGGQETQYF
.	TRBV24-1	many	TRBJ2-5	TGTGCCACCAGTGACGCGGGGTCGGAGGGGACCCAGTACTTC	CATSDAGSEGTQYF
.	TRBV7-2	many	TRBJ2-1	TGTGCCAGCGCCCCGGGGCTAGCCTACAATGAGCAGTTCTTC	CASAPGLAYNEQFF
.	TRBV6-5	many	TRBJ2-3	TGTGCCAGCAGTACTGACGGCTTCCTTAGCACAGATACGCAGTATTTT	CASSTDGFLSTDTQYF
.	TRBV24-1	many	TRBJ2-1	TGTGCCACCAGTGATTATGCAGGTCGAAGTGAGCAGTTCTTC	CATSDYAGRSEQFF
.	TRBV7-6	many	TRBJ1-4	TGTGCCAGCAGCCCCCATGGGACCCAACAAGAAAAACTGTTTTTT	CASSPHGTQQEKLFF
.	TRBV18	many	TRBJ1-5	TGTGCCAGCTCACAACGGAGAAATCAGCCCCAGCATTTT	CASSQRRNQPQHF
TRBD2	TRBV7-3	many	TRBJ2-1	TGTGCCAGCAGCCGGATAGCGGGGGGAAACAATGAGCAGTTCTTC	CASSRIAGGNNEQFF
.	TRBV20-1	few	TRBJ2-3	TGCAGTGCTAGAGATCGGGGAAAACCCACAGATACGCAGTATTTT	CSARDRGKPTDTQYF
.	TRBV12-3/TRBV12-4	many	TRBJ2-2	TGTGCCAGCAGTTTGCCAGGGAGGATCGGGGAGCTGTTTTTT	CASSLPGRIGELFF
TRBD2	TRBV6-2/TRBV6-3	many	TRBJ2-3	TGTGCCAGCAGTTACGGGACTAGCAGTAGCACAGATACGCAGTATTTT	CASSYGTSSSTDTQYF
TRBD1	TRBV20-1	many	TRBJ1-1	TGCAGTGCGGTGGAGGGGGCAGGACGGGTAGCTTTCTTT	CSAVEGAGRVAFF
TRBD1	TRBV28	many	TRBJ1-2	TGTGCCAGCAGTCCTCGACAGGGGGGTAACTATGGCTACACCTTC	CASSPRQGGNYGYTF
.	TRBV20-1	many	TRBJ1-1	TGCAGTGCTAGAGATCTACAGATTGGGGATAACACTGAAGCTTTCTTT	CSARDLQIGDNTEAFF